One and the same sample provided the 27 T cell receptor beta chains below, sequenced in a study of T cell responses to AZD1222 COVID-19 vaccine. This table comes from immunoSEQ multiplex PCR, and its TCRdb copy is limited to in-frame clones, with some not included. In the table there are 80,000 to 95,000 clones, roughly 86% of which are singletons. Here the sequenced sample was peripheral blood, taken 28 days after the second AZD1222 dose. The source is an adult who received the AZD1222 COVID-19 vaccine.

Here the CDR3 reads CASSEKENTEAFF. The CDR3 DNA is TGTGCCAGCAGTGAAAAGGAGAACACTGAAGCTTTCTTT. V is TRBV6-1 and J is TRBJ1-1; D is unclear. V was pared by 2 bases and J by 1 base, with 5 bases between. The germline gives CDR1 MNHNS, CDR2 SASEGT. This CDR3 has 13 residues.

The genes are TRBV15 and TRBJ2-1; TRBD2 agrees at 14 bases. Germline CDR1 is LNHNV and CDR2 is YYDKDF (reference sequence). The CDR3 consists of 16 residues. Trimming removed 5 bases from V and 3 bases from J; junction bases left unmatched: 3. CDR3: CATSGTSGRFYNEQFF. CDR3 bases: TGTGCCACCAGCGGGACTAGCGGGAGATTCTACAATGAGCAGTTCTTC.

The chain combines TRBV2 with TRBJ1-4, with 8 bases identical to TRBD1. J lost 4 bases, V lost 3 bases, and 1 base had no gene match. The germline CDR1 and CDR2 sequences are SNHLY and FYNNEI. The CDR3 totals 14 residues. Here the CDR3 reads CASSETGVNEKLFF. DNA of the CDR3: TGTGCCAGCAGTGAGACAGGGGTTAATGAAAAACTGTTTTTT.

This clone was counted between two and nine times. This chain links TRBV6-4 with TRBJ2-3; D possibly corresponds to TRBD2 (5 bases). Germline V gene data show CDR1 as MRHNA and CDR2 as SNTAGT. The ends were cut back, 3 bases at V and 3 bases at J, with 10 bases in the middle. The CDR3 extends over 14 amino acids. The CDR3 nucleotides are TGTGCCAGCAGTGAGGGCCTAGCTACAGATACGCAGTATTTT. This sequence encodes CASSEGLATDTQYF.

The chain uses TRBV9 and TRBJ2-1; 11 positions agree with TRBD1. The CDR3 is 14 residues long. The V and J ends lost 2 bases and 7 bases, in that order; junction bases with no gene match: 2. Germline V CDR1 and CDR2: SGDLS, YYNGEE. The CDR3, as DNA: TGTGCCAGCAGCGTCGGACAGGGGGCTAATGAGCAGTTCTTC. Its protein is CASSVGQGANEQFF.

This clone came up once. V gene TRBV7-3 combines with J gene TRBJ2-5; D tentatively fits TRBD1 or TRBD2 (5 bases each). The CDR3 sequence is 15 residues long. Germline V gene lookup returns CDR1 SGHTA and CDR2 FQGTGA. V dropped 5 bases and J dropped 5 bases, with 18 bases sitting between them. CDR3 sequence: CASSPQPGPTETQYF. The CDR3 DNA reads TGTGCCAGCAGCCCCCAACCGGGACCGACGGAGACCCAGTACTTC.

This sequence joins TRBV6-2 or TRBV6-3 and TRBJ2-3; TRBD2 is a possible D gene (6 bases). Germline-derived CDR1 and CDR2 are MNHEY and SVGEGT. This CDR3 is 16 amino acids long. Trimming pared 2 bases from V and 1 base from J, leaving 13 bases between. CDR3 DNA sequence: TGTGCCAGCAGTTACATCCGGGAGCTCCGCACAGATACGCAGTATTTT. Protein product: CASSYIRELRTDTQYF.

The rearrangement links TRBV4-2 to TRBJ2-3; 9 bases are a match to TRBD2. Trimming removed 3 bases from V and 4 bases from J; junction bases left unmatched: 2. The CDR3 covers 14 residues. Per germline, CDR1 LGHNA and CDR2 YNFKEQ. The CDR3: CASSHSGGADTQYF. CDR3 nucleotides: TGTGCCAGCAGCCATAGCGGGGGTGCAGATACGCAGTATTTT.

The CDR3 reads CASSLALTSGDPYEQYF. In nucleotides, the CDR3 is TGTGCCAGCAGCTTAGCGCTCACTAGCGGGGACCCCTACGAGCAGTACTTC. The chain joins TRBV7-9 to TRBJ2-7, with 10 positions matching TRBD2. From germline, CDR1 is SEHNR and CDR2 FQNEAQ (reference sequence). Germline trimming cut 0 bases from V and 2 bases from J; bases unmatched to any gene: 7. This CDR3 has 17 amino acids.

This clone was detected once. The CDR3 coding sequence is TGTGCCTCAGGGGGATCTGGAAACACCATATATTTT. This sequence encodes CASGGSGNTIYF. V gene TRBV19 combines with J gene TRBJ1-3; 7 bases map to TRBD1. Germline CDR1 is LNHDA and CDR2 is SQIVND (reference sequence). The CDR3 is made up of 12 amino acids. Losses at the gene ends were 11 bases for V and 1 base for J; bases not matched to a gene: 2. The entire variable domain, with the rest obtained from reference TRBV19 and TRBJ1-3, is as follows: DGGITQSPKYLFRKEGQNVTLSCEQNLNHDAMYWYRQDPGQGLRLIYYSQIVNDFQKGDIAEGYSVSREKKESFPLTVTSAQKNPTAFYLCASGGSGNTIYFGEGSWLTVV.

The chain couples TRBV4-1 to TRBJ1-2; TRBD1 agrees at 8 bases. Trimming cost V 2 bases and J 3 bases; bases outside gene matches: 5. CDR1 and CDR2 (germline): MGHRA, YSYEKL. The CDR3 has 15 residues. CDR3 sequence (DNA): TGCGCCAGCAGCCAAAGACAGGGGAGAGACTATGGCTACACCTTC. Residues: CASSQRQGRDYGYTF.

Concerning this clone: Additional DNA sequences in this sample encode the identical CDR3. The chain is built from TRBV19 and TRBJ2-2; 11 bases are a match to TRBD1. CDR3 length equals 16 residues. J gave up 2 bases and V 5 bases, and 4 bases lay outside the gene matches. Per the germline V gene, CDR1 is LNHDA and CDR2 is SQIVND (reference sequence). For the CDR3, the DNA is TGTGCCAGTAGTGTAGGACAGGGGGCTAACACCGGGGAGCTGTTTTTT. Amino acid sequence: CASSVGQGANTGELFF.

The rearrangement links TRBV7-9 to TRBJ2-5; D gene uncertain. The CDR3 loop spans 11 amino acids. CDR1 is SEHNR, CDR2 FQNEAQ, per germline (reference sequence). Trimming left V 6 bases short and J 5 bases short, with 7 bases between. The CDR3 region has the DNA TGTGCCAGCAGATCTCGGGAGACCCAGTACTTC. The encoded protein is CASRSRETQYF.

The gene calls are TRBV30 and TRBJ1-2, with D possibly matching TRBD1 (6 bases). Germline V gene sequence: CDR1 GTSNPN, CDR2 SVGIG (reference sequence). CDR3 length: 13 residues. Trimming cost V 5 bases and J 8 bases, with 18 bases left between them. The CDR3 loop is CAWFQGGANGYTF. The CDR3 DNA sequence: TGTGCCTGGTTCCAAGGGGGGGCTAACGGCTACACCTTC.

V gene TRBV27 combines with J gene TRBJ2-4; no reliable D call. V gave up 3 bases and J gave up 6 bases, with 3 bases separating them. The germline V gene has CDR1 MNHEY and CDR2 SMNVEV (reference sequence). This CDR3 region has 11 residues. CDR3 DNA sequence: TGTGCCAGCAGTTTGGGAAACATTCAGTACTTC. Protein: CASSLGNIQYF.

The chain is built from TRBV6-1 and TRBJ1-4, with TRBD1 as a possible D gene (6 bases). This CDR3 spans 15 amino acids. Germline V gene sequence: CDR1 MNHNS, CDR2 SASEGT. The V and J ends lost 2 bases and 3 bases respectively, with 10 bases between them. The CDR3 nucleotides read TGTGCCAGCAGTGAACCGGGGGCTGCTAATGAAAAACTGTTTTTT. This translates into CASSEPGAANEKLFF.

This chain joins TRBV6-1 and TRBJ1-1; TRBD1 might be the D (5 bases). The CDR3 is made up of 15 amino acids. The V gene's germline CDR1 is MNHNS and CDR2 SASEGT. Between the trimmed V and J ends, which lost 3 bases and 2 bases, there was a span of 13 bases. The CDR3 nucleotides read TGTGCCAGCAGTGAGGGGCCTTCCCTAAACACTGAAGCTTTCTTT. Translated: CASSEGPSLNTEAFF.

In nucleotides, the CDR3 is TGTGCCAGCAGCCAAGACCTAACTAGCGGTTTCACAGATACGCAGTATTTT. This encodes CASSQDLTSGFTDTQYF. The V call is TRBV4-2, the J call TRBJ2-3; 8 bases fit TRBD2. The length of the CDR3 is 17 residues. Germline CDR1 is LGHNA and CDR2 is YNFKEQ. Trimming at V came to 0 bases and at J to 2 bases, leaving 7 bases not matched to a gene.

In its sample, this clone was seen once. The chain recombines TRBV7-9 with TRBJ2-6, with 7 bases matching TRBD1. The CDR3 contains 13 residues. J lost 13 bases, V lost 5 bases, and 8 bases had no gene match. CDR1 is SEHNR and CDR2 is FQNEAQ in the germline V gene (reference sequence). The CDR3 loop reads CASSPSTGWVLTF. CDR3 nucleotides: TGTGCCAGCAGCCCCTCGACAGGGTGGGTCCTGACTTTC.

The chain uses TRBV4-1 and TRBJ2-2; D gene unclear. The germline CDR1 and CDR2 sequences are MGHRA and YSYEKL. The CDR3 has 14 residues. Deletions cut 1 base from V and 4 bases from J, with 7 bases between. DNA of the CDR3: TGCGCCAGCAGCCAAGTGTCCTTCACCGGGGAGCTGTTTTTT. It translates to CASSQVSFTGELFF.

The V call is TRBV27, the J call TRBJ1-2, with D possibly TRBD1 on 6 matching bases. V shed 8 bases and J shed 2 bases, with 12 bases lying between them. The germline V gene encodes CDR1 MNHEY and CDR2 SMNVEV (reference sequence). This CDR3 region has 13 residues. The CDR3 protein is CASGWGPNYGYTF. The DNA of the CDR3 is TGTGCCAGCGGTTGGGGGCCCAACTATGGCTACACCTTC.

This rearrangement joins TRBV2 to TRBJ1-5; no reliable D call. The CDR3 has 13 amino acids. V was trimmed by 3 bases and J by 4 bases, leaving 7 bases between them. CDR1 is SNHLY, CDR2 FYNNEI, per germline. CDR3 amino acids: CASSEETNQPQHF. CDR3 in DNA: TGTGCCAGCAGTGAGGAGACTAATCAGCCCCAGCATTTT.

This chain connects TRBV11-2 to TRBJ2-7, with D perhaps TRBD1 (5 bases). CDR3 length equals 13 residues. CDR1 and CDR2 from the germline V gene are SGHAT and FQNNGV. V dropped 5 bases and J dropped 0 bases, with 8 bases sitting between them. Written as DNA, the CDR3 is TGTGCCAGCAGCGAAGACAGCTCCTACGAGCAGTACTTC. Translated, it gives CASSEDSSYEQYF.

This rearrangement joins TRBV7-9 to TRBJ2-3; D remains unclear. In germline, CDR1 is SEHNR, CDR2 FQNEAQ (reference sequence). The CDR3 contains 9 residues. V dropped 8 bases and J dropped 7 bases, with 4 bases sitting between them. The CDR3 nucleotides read TGTGCCAGCGGGAATACGCAGTATTTT. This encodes CASGNTQYF.

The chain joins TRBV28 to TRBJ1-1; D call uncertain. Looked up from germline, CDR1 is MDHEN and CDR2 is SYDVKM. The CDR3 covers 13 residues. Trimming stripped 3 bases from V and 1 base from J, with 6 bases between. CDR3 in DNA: TGTGCCAGCAGTTTCGGGTGGAACACTGAAGCTTTCTTT. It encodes CASSFGWNTEAFF. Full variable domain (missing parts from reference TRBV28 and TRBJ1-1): DVKVTQSSRYLVKRTGEKVFLECVQDMDHENMFWYRQDPGLGLRLIYFSYDVKMKEKGDIPEGYSVSREKKERFSLILESASTNQTSMYLCASSFGWNTEAFFGQGTRLTVV.

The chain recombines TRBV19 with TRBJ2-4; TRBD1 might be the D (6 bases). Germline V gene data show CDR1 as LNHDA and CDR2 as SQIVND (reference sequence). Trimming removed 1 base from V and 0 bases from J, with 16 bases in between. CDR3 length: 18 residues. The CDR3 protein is CASSIGELDSLAKNIQYF. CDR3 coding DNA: TGTGCCAGTAGTATAGGGGAATTGGACAGCTTAGCCAAAAACATTCAGTACTTC.

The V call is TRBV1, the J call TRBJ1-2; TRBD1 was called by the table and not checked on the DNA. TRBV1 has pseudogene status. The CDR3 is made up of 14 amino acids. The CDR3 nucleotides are TGCACCAGCAGCCAAAGGGACAGTATTTATGGCTACACCTTC. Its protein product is CTSSQRDSIYGYTF.